This note documents a single TCR beta chain sequence. This clone's antigen is unknown. Per-base quality was not reported, and no clone a single base away is much larger than it. Donors formed part of the validation cohort, which comprised fewer than 150 subjects and was distinct from the first cohort of several hundred subjects. The library was produced with the immunoSEQ multiplex PCR assay. Per the original workflow: A statistical classification framework was built for diagnosing cytomegalovirus status from the catalog of TCR beta chain sequences. TCRdb took this table from immuneACCESS and kept in-frame rearrangements with V and J called. Such tables lack part of the clones; where checked against another copy, unresolved V genes explain under half of the gap, and the rest is unexplained. For V, J and clone size, that table is used; D and trimming come from the DNA. The sample table holds approximately 58,000 clones, of which over 90% were seen once. The leading ten clones occupy under 3% of the sample.

This sample was taken from a study of cytomegalovirus exposure and HLA in healthy donors (dated by TCRdb to the late 2010s). About the study as a whole: The roughly 700 repertoires of the first cohort and the approximately 130 validation repertoires were produced on the same platform, according to a later analysis. In addition to the first cohort of roughly 670 subjects, a separate validation cohort of approximately 120 different subjects was used. The study combined high-throughput TCR immunosequencing, statistical association of individual TCRs with disease status, and machine learning to predict cytomegalovirus infection status. The aim of the study was to test whether cataloging public T cell receptors could identify signatures of past pathogen exposure.

V sheds 0 bases and J sheds 3 bases, leaving 11 bases between their ends. The germline V gene specifies MGHRA as CDR1 and YSYEKL as CDR2. The CDR3 numbers 16 residues from cysteine through phenylalanine. The kept DNA is CDR3 alone, 48 bases in frame from the first base. The paper as a whole reports these results and caveats: According to the authors, the approach could potentially be generalized to other disease states and immunological phenotypes. Across donors, most TCR sequences were observed very rarely, whereas some public TCRs were present in many individuals. The classifier was reported to diagnose cytomegalovirus status with high specificity and sensitivity in both the original cohort and the validation cohort. A later analysis lacked HLA typing for the validation cohort, so it scored co-occurrence in that cohort across all 110 or so repertoires. A total of around 150 TCR beta chains were listed by the study as associated with cytomegalovirus. A few of the identified cytomegalovirus-associated TCR beta chains were confirmed in vitro to be specific for cytomegalovirus antigens. Of the cluster scores, approximately 95% were above 0 in a later analysis, which found that TCRs clustered in the first cohort also tended to co-occur in the 90 to 150 validation repertoires.

This receptor chain uses TRBV4-1 and TRBJ1-4; no D gene is confidently identified. This TCR was recovered from a young man in good health and CMV-seronegative. Sequences were obtained from PBMCs. The nucleotide sequence is given as TGCGCCAGCAGCCAAGATCCGGCCAGGCCTAATGAAAAACTGTTTTTT. It translates to CASSQDPARPNEKLFF.